Listed here are 15 T cell receptor beta chains from one sample, sequenced in a study of read filtering for tumor transcriptome and immune sequencing. The library was built from 400 to 500 ng RNA with molecular barcoded adaptors for alpha/delta and beta/gamma chains. TCRdb re-derived calls from the reads in MiXCR, one entry per CDR3 protein. The table records around 38,000 distinct CDR3 sequences, roughly an eighth of them present only once. The sequencing input was a population of CD138-negative cells sorted from bone marrow. The origin of the receptors is a donor at least 40 years old with multiple myeloma.

A few counts support this clonotype. A single base separates this from a much larger clone, so it may be a read error. The chain has TRBV11-2 and TRBJ2-3; 10 bases are shared with TRBD2. This CDR3 has 14 residues. Germline V gene sequence: CDR1 SGHAT, CDR2 FQNNGV. V shed 5 bases and J 10 bases; nucleotides not matched to a gene: 9. This CDR3 is CASSAAGGPGAQYF. CDR3 sequence (DNA): TGTGCCAGCAGCGCAGCGGGAGGGCCGGGTGCGCAGTATTTT.

This clonotype was found many times. This sequence joins TRBV20-1 and TRBJ2-7; maybe TRBD2 (7 bases). Germline CDR1 and CDR2: DFQATT and SNEGSKA (reference sequence). V lost 6 bases to trimming and J lost 0 bases, with 12 bases between them. The CDR3 has 13 amino acids. Written as DNA, the CDR3 is TGCAGTGCCCAAGGGGGGGACTCCTACGAGCAGTACTTC. Translation: CSAQGGDSYEQYF.

This clonotype was detected many times. The gene calls are TRBV20-1 and TRBJ2-1, with TRBD2 matching 13 bases. Germline V gives CDR1 DFQATT, CDR2 SNEGSKA (reference sequence). Losses at the gene ends were 0 bases for V and 6 bases for J; bases not matched to a gene: 5. The CDR3 length is 16 residues. The CDR3 bases are TGCAGTGCTAGAGATTTGGGACTAGCGGGGTTCAATGAGCAGTTCTTC. Its protein is CSARDLGLAGFNEQFF.

At least ten counts were recorded for this clonotype. This chain joins TRBV6-1 and TRBJ1-4; TRBD1 matches at 9 bases. Germline CDR1 MNHNS, CDR2 SASEGT. V lost 5 bases to trimming and J lost 8 bases; unmatched junction nucleotides: 15. CDR3 length: 17 residues. CDR3 sequence reads: CASSFLPPGQGAEKLFF. As DNA, the CDR3 is TGTGCCAGCAGTTTTCTCCCGCCGGGACAGGGAGCAGAAAAACTGTTTTTT.

The table lists this clonotype with many counts. V usage is TRBV7-2 and J usage is TRBJ1-5; tentatively, D is TRBD1 (6 bases). Germline CDR1 is SGHTA and CDR2 is FQGNSA. The CDR3 spans 15 residues. V lost 5 bases, J lost 3 bases, and 14 bases lay in between. The CDR3, as DNA: TGTGCCAGCAGCCGGGGCTCAGGGGACAATCAGCCCCAGCATTTT. As protein: CASSRGSGDNQPQHF.

This clonotype has only a few counts. The chain combines TRBV5-4 with TRBJ2-4; TRBD1 aligns across 8 bases. Looked up from germline, CDR1 is SGHNT and CDR2 is YYREEE (reference sequence). Losses at the gene ends were 1 base for V and 9 bases for J; bases not matched to a gene: 9. The CDR3 length is 15 residues. DNA for the CDR3: TGTGCCAGCAGCTTGCCAGACAGGGGTATGGGCATTCAGTACTTC. Translated: CASSLPDRGMGIQYF. The entire variable domain, with the rest obtained from reference TRBV5-4 and TRBJ2-4, is as follows: ETGVTQSPTHLIKTRGQQVTLRCSSQSGHNTVSWYQQALGQGPQFIFQYYREEENGRGNFPPRFSGLQFPNYSSELNVNALELDDSALYLCASSLPDRGMGIQYFGAGTRLSVL.

Details on this clonotype: One end of the junction fails to match germline, which may point to a read error. The chain carries TRBV7-2 and TRBJ1-2; D gene unclear. This CDR3 contains 13 residues. The germline CDR1 and CDR2 sequences are SGHTA and FQGNSA. In DNA, the CDR3 is TGTGCCAGCCGTGCGTGGGCCTTCTATGGCTACGCCTTC. This translates into CASRAWAFYGYAF.

The chain uses TRBV28 and TRBJ2-5; D possibly corresponds to TRBD2 (6 bases). CDR3 size: 16 residues. V shed 6 bases and J shed 5 bases, with 22 bases lying between them. The germline gives CDR1 MDHEN, CDR2 SYDVKM. The CDR3 protein is CASSQTWRARWETQYF. In DNA form, the CDR3 reads TGTGCCAGCAGCCAAACCTGGAGGGCCCGTTGGGAGACCCAGTACTTC.

There are many counts of this clonotype. Given a much more abundant clone one base away, this may be a read error. The chain has TRBV4-2 and TRBJ2-1, with 7 bases identical to TRBD2. Trimming removed 1 base from V and 8 bases from J; junction bases left unmatched: 14. This CDR3 comprises 17 residues. From germline, CDR1 is LGHNA and CDR2 YNFKEQ. CDR3 in amino acids: CASSQGRSREIGDEQFF. In DNA, the CDR3 is TGTGCCAGCAGCCAAGGGCGGTCGCGGGAGATTGGAGATGAGCAGTTCTTC.

The chain has TRBV5-4 and TRBJ1-1; 9 bases are shared with TRBD1. Per germline, CDR1 SGHNT and CDR2 YYREEE (reference sequence). The CDR3 is made up of 14 amino acids. The V gene end was trimmed by 5 bases and the J gene end by 2 bases; junction bases not matched to a gene: 4. The CDR3 is CASSRTGGNTEAFF. CDR3 DNA sequence: TGTGCCAGCAGTCGCACAGGGGGCAACACTGAAGCTTTCTTT.

This clonotype came up many times. J is TRBJ2-1 and V is TRBV27; D is ambiguous. Trimming removed 8 bases at V and 0 bases at J, with 8 bases between. Germline lookup yields CDR1 MNHEY and CDR2 SMNVEV (reference sequence). This CDR3 spans 13 amino acids. DNA for the CDR3: TGTGCCAGCCGGACGGGCTCCTACAATGAGCAGTTCTTC. It is translated as CASRTGSYNEQFF.

This clonotype was seen ten or more times. One end of the junction is discordant with germline, which a read error may explain. The rearrangement links TRBV3-1 to TRBJ2-7; the D is unclear. The germline gives CDR1 LGHDT, CDR2 YNNKEL (reference sequence). The CDR3 covers 13 residues. CDR3 DNA: TGTGCCAGCAGCCAAGGTCCCCTGACTCCATCGCTCTTC. This sequence encodes CASSQGPLTPSLF.

This clonotype was counted a few times. The chain employs TRBV7-9 and TRBJ2-1; 7 nucleotides match TRBD2. Unmatched junction bases numbered 7, after V lost 5 bases and J lost 0 bases. The CDR3 is 16 residues long. The germline gives CDR1 SEHNR, CDR2 FQNEAQ (reference sequence). CDR3 sequence: CASSPGLDLSYNEQFF. The CDR3 bases are TGTGCCAGCAGCCCAGGACTAGATCTCTCCTACAATGAGCAGTTCTTC.

The rearrangement uses TRBV4-1 and TRBJ2-7; 11 bases fit TRBD2. Trimming removed 8 bases from V and 5 bases from J; junction bases left unmatched: 11. CDR1 is MGHRA, CDR2 YSYEKL, per germline. The CDR3 extends over 15 amino acids. For the CDR3, the DNA is TGCGCCAGCGGCGTGGAACTAGCGGGAGTGGACGAGCAGTACTTC. Its protein product is CASGVELAGVDEQYF.

This clonotype occurred many times. CDR3 sequence: CASSEWAGLEQYF. The DNA for the CDR3 is TGTGCCAGCAGTGAATGGGCCGGTCTGGAGCAGTACTTC. The V and J genes are TRBV2 and TRBJ2-7; unclear D gene. Germline CDR1 SNHLY, CDR2 FYNNEI. V was pared by 2 bases and J by 7 bases, with 12 bases between. The CDR3 sequence is 13 residues long.